The present T cell receptor beta chain was sequenced within a study of T cell repertoires in cytomegalovirus infection. Study summary: Recently identified HLA-C-restricted and well-studied HLA-B-restricted CMV epitopes were used.

Each CDR3 protein is one row after TCRdb ran MiXCR on the reads. The data hold 700,000 to 900,000 distinct CDR3 sequences, with about 29% observed a single time. The ends lost 8 bases at V and 2 bases at J; junction bases unmatched: 6. Germline V lookup: CDR1 PRHDT, CDR2 FYEKMQ (reference sequence). The CDR3 is 15 residues long. Notes on the study in general: The study identified carriers of CMV plus the relevant HLA from cumulative public TCR beta family frequency.

Remarks on this clonotype: Its antigen is unknown.

Material: cultured CD8+ T cells from PBMCs, obtained from culture after CMV antigen stimulation. This chain connects TRBV13 to TRBJ2-7; 13 positions match TRBD2. The clonotype originates from a human donor in good health (CMV status not recorded). Some clones in this sample may be carry-over from other donors' samples. The CDR3 spells CASAPGLAGPYEQYF. DNA for the CDR3: TGTGCCAGCGCTCCGGGACTAGCGGGACCCTACGAGCAGTACTTC.